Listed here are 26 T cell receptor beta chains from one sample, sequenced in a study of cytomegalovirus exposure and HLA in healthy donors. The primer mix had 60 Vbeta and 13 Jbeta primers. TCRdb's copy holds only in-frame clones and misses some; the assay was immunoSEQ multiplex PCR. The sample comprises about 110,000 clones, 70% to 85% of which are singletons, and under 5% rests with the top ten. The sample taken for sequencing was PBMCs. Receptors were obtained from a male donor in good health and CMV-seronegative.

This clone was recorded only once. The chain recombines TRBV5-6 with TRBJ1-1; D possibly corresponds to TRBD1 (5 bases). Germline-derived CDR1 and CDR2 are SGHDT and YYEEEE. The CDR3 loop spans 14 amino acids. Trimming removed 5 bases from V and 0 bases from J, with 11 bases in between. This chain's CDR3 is CASSYAGMNTEAFF. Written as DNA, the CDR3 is TGTGCCAGCAGTTACGCAGGGATGAACACTGAAGCTTTCTTT.

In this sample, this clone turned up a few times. CDR3 sequence (DNA): TGCGCCAGCAGCCCCGGGCGGGGTCCTAATGAAAAACTGTTTTTT. Amino acids: CASSPGRGPNEKLFF. The chain joins TRBV4-1 to TRBJ1-4; D is unresolved. The CDR3 has 15 amino acids. CDR1 and CDR2 (germline): MGHRA, YSYEKL. The germline V and J ends were trimmed by 4 bases and 3 bases, with 12 bases remaining between them.

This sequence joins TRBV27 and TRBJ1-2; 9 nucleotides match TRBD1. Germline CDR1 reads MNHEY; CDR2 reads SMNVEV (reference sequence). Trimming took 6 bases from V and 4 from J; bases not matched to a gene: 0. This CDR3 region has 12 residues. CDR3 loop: CASRTGGYGYTF. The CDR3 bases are TGTGCCAGCAGGACAGGGGGCTATGGCTACACCTTC.

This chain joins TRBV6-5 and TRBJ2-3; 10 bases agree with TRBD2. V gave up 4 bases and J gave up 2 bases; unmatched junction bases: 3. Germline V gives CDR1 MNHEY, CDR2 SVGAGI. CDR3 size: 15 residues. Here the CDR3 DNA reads TGTGCCAGCAGTTTCGGACTAGCGGTCACAGATACGCAGTATTTT. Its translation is CASSFGLAVTDTQYF.

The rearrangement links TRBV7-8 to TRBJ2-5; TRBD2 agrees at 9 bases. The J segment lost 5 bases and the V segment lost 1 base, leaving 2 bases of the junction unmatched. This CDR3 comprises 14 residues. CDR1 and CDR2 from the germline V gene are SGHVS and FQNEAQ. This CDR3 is CASSLVAGAETQYF. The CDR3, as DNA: TGTGCCAGCAGCTTAGTAGCGGGGGCCGAGACCCAGTACTTC.

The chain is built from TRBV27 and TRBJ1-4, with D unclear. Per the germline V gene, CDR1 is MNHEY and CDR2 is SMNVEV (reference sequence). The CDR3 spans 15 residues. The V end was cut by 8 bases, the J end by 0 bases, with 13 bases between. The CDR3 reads CASGTNRATNEKLFF. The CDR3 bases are TGTGCCAGCGGTACTAACCGGGCAACTAATGAAAAACTGTTTTTT.

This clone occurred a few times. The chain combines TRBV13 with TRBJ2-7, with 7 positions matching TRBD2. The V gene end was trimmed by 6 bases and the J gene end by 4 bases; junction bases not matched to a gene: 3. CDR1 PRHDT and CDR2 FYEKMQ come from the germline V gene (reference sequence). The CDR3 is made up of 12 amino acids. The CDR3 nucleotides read TGTGCCAGCAGTATAGCGGGTTACGAGCAGTACTTC. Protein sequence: CASSIAGYEQYF.

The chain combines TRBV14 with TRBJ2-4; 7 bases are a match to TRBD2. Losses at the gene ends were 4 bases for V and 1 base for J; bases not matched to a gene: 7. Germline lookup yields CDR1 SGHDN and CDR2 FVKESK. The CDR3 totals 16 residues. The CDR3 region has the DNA TGTGCCAGCAGCCCACTCTTTAGCGGGGCCAAAAACATTCAGTACTTC. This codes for CASSPLFSGAKNIQYF.

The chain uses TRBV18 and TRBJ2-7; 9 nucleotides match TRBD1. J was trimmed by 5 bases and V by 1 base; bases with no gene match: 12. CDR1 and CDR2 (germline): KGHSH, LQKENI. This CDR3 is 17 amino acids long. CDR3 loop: CASSPLLIGQGIDEQYF. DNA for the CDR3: TGTGCCAGCTCACCACTTTTAATAGGACAGGGGATTGACGAGCAGTACTTC.

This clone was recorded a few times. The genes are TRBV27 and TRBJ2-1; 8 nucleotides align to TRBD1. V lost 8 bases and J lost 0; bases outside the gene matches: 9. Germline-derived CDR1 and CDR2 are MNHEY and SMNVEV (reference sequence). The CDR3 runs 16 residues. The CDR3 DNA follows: TGTGCCAGCCGATTGACAGGGGTTAGCTCCTACAATGAGCAGTTCTTC. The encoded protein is CASRLTGVSSYNEQFF.

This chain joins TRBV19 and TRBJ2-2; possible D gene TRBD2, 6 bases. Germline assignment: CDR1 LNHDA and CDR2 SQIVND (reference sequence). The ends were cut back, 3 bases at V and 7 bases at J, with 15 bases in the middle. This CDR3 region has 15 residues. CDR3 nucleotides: TGTGCCAGTAGTATGGGGACCGGCGGGATCGGGGAGCTGTTTTTT. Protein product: CASSMGTGGIGELFF.

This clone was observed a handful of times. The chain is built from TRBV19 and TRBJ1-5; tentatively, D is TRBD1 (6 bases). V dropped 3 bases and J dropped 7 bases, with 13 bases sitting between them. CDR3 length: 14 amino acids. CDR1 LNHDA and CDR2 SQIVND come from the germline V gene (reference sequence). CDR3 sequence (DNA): TGTGCCAGTAGTATGACAGGTAATTCACAGCCCCAGCATTTT. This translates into CASSMTGNSQPQHF.

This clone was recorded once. CDR3 nucleotides: TGTGCCACCGGATTCGACAGGGGCTCCTACAATGAGCAGTTCTTC. Translated, it gives CATGFDRGSYNEQFF. The V and J genes are TRBV15 and TRBJ2-1; 8 bases are shared with TRBD1. Germline values: CDR1 LNHNV, CDR2 YYDKDF (reference sequence). The CDR3 has 15 amino acids. With V trimmed by 8 bases and J by 0 bases, 6 bases remained unmatched.

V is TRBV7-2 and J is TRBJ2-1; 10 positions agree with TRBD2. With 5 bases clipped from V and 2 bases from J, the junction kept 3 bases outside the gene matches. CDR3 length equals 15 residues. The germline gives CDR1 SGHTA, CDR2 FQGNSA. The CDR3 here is CASSGSGRAYNEQFF. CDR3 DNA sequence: TGTGCCAGCAGCGGGAGCGGGAGGGCCTACAATGAGCAGTTCTTC. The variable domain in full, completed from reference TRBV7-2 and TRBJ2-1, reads GAGVSQSPSNKVTEKGKDVELRCDPISGHTALYWYRQSLGQGLEFLIYFQGNSAPDKSGLPSDRFSAERTGGSVSTLTIQRTQQEDSAVYLCASSGSGRAYNEQFFGPGTRLTVL.

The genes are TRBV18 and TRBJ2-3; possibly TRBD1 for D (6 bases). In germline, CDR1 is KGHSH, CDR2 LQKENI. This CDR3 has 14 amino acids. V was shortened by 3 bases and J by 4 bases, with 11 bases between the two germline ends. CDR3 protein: CASSPQGKSDTQYF. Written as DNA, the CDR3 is TGTGCCAGCTCACCGCAGGGGAAATCAGATACGCAGTATTTT.

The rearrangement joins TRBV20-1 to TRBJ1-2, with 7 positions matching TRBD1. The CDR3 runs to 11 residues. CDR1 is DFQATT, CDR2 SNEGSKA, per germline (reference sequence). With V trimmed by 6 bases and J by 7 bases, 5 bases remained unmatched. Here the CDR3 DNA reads TGCAGTGCCCGCGGACAGGCTGGCTACACCTTC. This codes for CSARGQAGYTF.

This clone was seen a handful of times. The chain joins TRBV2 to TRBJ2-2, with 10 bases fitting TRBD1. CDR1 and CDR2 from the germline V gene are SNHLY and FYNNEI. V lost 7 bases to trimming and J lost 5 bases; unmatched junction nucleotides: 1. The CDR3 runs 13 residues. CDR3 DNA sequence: TGTGCCAGCAAGGGACAGGGGACCGGGGAGCTGTTTTTT. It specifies CASKGQGTGELFF.

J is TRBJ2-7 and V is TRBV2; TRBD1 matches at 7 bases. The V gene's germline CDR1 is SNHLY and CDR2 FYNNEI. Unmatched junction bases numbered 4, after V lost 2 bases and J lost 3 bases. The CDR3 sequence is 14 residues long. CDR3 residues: CASSEQGEYYEQYF. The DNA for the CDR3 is TGTGCCAGCAGTGAACAGGGGGAATACTACGAGCAGTACTTC.

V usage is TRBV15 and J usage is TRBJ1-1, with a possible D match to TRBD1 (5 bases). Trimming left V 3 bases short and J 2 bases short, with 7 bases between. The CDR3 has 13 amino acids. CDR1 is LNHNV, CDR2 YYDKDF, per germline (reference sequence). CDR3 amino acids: CATSSDSNTEAFF. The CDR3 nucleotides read TGTGCCACCAGCAGCGACAGTAACACTGAAGCTTTCTTT.

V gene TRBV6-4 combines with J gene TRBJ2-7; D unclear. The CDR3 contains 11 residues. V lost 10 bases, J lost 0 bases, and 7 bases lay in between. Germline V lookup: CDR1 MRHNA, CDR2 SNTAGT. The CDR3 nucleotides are TGTGCCACTATTAGCTCCTACGAGCAGTACTTC. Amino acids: CATISSYEQYF.

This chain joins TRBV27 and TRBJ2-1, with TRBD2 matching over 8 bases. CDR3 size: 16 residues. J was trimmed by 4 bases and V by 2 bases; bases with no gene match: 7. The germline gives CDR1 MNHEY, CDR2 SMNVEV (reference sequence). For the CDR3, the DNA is TGTGCCAGCAGTTTAGGTAGCGGGGAACTTTACAATGAGCAGTTCTTC. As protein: CASSLGSGELYNEQFF.

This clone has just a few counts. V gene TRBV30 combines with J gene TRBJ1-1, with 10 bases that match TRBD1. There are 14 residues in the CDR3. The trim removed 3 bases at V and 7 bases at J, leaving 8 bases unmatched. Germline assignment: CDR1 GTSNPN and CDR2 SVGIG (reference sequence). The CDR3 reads CAWSPGTGAREAFF. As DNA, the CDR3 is TGTGCCTGGAGCCCCGGGACAGGGGCGCGTGAAGCTTTCTTT.

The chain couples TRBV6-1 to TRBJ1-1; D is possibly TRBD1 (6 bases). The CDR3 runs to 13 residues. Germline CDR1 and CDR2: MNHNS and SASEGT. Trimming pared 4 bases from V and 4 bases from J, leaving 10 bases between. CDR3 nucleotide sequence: TGTGCCAGCAGTGGGGGGCGTCGCACTGAAGCTTTCTTT. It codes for CASSGGRRTEAFF.

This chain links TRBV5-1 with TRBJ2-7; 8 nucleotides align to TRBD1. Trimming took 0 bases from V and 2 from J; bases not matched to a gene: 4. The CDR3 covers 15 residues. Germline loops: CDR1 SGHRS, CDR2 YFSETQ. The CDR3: CASSLEDRDPYEQYF. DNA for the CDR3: TGCGCCAGCAGCTTGGAGGACAGGGATCCCTACGAGCAGTACTTC.

CDR3 protein: CASRIGRTDTQYF. The DNA of the CDR3 is TGTGCCAGCAGAATTGGGCGCACAGATACGCAGTATTTT. The V call is TRBV27, the J call TRBJ2-3; D unclear. This CDR3 has 13 residues. The V end lost 6 bases, the J end lost 1 base, and 8 bases lay between the germline ends. Germline CDR1 reads MNHEY; CDR2 reads SMNVEV (reference sequence).

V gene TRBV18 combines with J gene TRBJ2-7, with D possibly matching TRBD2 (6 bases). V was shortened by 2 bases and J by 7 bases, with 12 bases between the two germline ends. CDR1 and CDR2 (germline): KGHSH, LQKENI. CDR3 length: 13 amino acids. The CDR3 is CASSPGTPWEQYF. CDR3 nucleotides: TGTGCCAGCTCACCAGGGACTCCCTGGGAGCAGTACTTC.